The rows below give T cell receptor beta chains drawn from one sample of a study of early T cells in non-severe SARS-CoV-2 infection. In TCRdb, the 5' RACE reads were re-called with MiXCR into one record per CDR3 protein. This sample has about 17,000 distinct CDR3 sequences, with about 5% found just once. Here the sequenced sample was whole blood, taken at baseline. These receptors were taken from an adult who was a healthcare worker with PCR-confirmed SARS-CoV-2 infection or an uninfected control (not recorded which). Both conserved end residues are trimmed from each CDR3.

V gene	J gene	CDR3 protein
TRBV7-2	TRBJ2-1	ASSLARQRGLRNEQF
TRBV10-3	TRBJ2-3	AISEPLETGTSGGYTDTQY
TRBV6-6	TRBJ2-2	ASRALGTGELF
TRBV5-6	TRBJ2-3	ASSAGTGSRDTQY
TRBV10-2	TRBJ2-3	ASSETIWDTQY
TRBV5-1	TRBJ2-3	ASRPRTPADTQY
TRBV12-3/TRBV12-4	TRBJ2-5	ASSLKGRETQY
TRBV11-2	TRBJ2-3	ASSLGAGSTDTQY
TRBV5-5	TRBJ1-1	ASSLAAGEVNTEAF
TRBV18	TRBJ2-1	ASSLVRDEQF
TRBV5-1	TRBJ1-5	ASSSGIDQPQH
TRBV11-3	TRBJ2-2	ASSGNRGRLTGELF
TRBV19	TRBJ2-1	ASSARRDSAYNEQF
TRBV11-2	TRBJ2-7	ASSFPGQLNEQY
TRBV5-1	TRBJ2-3	ASRAGTGVSTDTQY
TRBV11-2	TRBJ2-7	ASSPDTYEQY
TRBV29-1	TRBJ1-1	SVKGRMNTEAF
TRBV5-1	TRBJ1-1	ASSLRQGGRNTEAF
TRBV4-3	TRBJ1-1	ASSQTQSTEAF
TRBV6-2/TRBV6-3	TRBJ1-5	ASLDRGDQPQH
TRBV5-4	TRBJ2-3	ASSLELASDTQY
TRBV6-2/TRBV6-3	TRBJ2-7	ASSYSRGLQY
TRBV4-2	TRBJ2-2	ASSQDTSGGPGELF
TRBV4-2	TRBJ1-6	ASSHGQENSPLH
TRBV6-1	TRBJ1-1	ASRGGWGETEAF
TRBV7-2	TRBJ2-7	ASSPNPANYEQY
TRBV7-8	TRBJ2-7	ASAWWDSYEQY
TRBV7-9	TRBJ2-1	ASSFLFRDGDYNEQF
TRBV29-1	TRBJ2-5	SARTPGSSYETQY
TRBV7-2	TRBJ2-5	ASRPTGLEGETQY
TRBV12-5	TRBJ2-7	ASGLVRQGPYEQY
TRBV7-8	TRBJ1-5	ASSLRTAYSNQPQH
TRBV6-5	TRBJ2-1	AIRGGAAYNEQF
TRBV7-9	TRBJ1-5	ASSKTGGAYSNQPQH
TRBV18	TRBJ2-7	ASSPTSDRPYYEQY
TRBV11-3	TRBJ1-2	ASRGQNYGYT
TRBV6-6	TRBJ2-5	ASSVKPGQGQGTQY
TRBV27	TRBJ2-5	ASSSHRRQETQY
TRBV18	TRBJ1-2	ASSVESLNYGYT
TRBV20-1	TRBJ1-5	SARQGDQPQH
TRBV4-1	TRBJ2-1	ASSHREGRAGIYNEQF
TRBV29-1	TRBJ2-6	SVEDLGANVLT